This TCR beta chain was found in a study of CD8+CD57+ T cells in acquired aplastic anemia. All patients picked for sequencing had shown, by flow cytometry, an expansion of CD8+CD57+ cells. Genomic DNA served as template for TCR beta VDJ and CDR3 profiling. MiXCR, run by TCRdb on the reads, gives a single entry per CDR3 protein. Here the sample spans approximately 300,000 distinct CDR3 sequences, 56% being singletons. Germline assignment: CDR1 KGHDR and CDR2 SFDVKD. The CDR3 is made up of 16 amino acids. V lost 2 bases and J 0 bases, leaving 10 bases between the germline ends. This sequence joins TRBV24-1 and TRBJ2-1; D unresolved. The TCR sequence derives from a human donor with aplastic anemia. The sequenced material came from sorted CD4+, CD8+, or CD8+CD57+ T cells (not recorded which) from PBMCs. The CDR3 protein is CATSDSSVSSYNEQFF. For the CDR3, the DNA is TGTGCCACCAGTGATTCGAGCGTAAGCTCCTACAATGAGCAGTTCTTC.